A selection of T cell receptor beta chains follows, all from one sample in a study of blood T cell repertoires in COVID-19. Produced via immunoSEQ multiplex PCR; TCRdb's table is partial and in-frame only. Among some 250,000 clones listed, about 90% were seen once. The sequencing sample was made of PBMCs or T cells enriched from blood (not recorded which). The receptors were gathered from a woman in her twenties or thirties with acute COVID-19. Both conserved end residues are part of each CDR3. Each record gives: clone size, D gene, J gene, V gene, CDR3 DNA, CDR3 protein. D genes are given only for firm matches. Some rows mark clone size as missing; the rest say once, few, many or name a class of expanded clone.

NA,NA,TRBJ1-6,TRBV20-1,TGCAGTGCTAGTCAGGTTCTACTGAATAATTCACCCCTCCACTTT,CSASQVLLNNSPLHF
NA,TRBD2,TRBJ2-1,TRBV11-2,TGTGCCAGCAAAACTAAACTAGCGGGGGCTTTCGAAAGTGAGCAGTTCTTC,CASKTKLAGAFESEQFF
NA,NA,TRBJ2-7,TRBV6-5,TGTGCCAGCCTCACGGTCTCCTACGAGCAGTACTTC,CASLTVSYEQYF
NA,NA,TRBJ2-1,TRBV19,TGTGCCAGTAGTATTAGGGAGAGTGAGCAGTTCTTC,CASSIRESEQFF
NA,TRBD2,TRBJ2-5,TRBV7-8,TGTGCCAGCAGCTTAGGGGGGGGAGGAGAAGAGACCCAGTACTTC,CASSLGGGGEETQYF
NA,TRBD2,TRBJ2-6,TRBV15,TGTGCCGCGGGTAGCGGGGTTACCTCTGGGGCCAACGTCCTGACTTTC,CAAGSGVTSGANVLTF
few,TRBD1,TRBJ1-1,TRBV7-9,TGTGCCAGCAGCTTAACGGACAGGGCGGCTTTCTTT,CASSLTDRAAFF
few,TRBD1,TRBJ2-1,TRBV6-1,TGTGCCAGCAGTGGCCGCCAGGGGGTTGACTACAATGAGCAGTTCTTC,CASSGRQGVDYNEQFF
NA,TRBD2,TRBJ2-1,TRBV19,TGTGCCAGTAGTCTCCGATCTAGCGGCTCCTACAATGAGCAGTTCTTC,CASSLRSSGSYNEQFF
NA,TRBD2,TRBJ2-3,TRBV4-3,TGCGCCAGCAGCCAAGGGGCTAGCGGGACTCCAGATACGCAGTATTTT,CASSQGASGTPDTQYF
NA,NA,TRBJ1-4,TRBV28,TGTGCCAGCAGACGGAGCTTCCCCGGGGGTGAAAAACTGTTTTTT,CASRRSFPGGEKLFF
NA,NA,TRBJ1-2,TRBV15,TGTGCCACCAGCAACCAACATCGAGGCTACACCTTC,CATSNQHRGYTF
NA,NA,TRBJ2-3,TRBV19,TGTGCCAGTAGTCCATACATCCATTCCACAGATACGCAGTATTTT,CASSPYIHSTDTQYF
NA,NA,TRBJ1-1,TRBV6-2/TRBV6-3,TGTGCCAGCAGTTACCCTTTCACTCGACAAGACACTGAAGCTTTCTTT,CASSYPFTRQDTEAFF
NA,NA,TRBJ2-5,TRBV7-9,TGTGCCAGCAGCCCAGTGCGGGGGCCAGAGACCCAGTACTTC,CASSPVRGPETQYF
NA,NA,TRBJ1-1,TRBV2,TGTGCCAGCTCTAAAGGGGGTTGGACTGAAGCTTTCTTT,CASSKGGWTEAFF
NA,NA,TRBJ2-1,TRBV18,TGTGCCAGCTCAGGAATCGGGGTTGAGCAGTTCTTC,CASSGIGVEQFF
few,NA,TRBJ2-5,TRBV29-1,TGCAGCGTCCGGGAAGAGACCCAGTACTTC,CSVREETQYF
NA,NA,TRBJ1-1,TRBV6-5,TGTGCCAGCAGTTACGGCCGGGGTGCGGACACTGAAGCTTTCTTT,CASSYGRGADTEAFF
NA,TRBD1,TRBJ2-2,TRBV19,TGTGCCAGTAAGACAGGGGATGGGGGAAACACCGGGGAGCTGTTTTTT,CASKTGDGGNTGELFF
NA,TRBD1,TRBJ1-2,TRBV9,TGTGCCAGCAGCCGACAGGGGTTTTTGGGTGGCTACACCTTC,CASSRQGFLGGYTF
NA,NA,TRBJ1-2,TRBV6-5,TGTGCCAGCAGTTACTCCGGCTATGGCTACACCTTC,CASSYSGYGYTF
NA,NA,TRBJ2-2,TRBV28,TGTGCCTGCCACCACAGGGCGGAAGGGTACGGGGAGCTGTTTTTT,CACHHRAEGYGELFF
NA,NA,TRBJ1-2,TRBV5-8,TGTGCCAGCAGCTTGAGAGGGTATGGCTACACCTTC,CASSLRGYGYTF
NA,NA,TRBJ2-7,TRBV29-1,TGCAGCGTTGTTGTAGCGAGTACCTACGAGCAGTACTTC,CSVVVASTYEQYF
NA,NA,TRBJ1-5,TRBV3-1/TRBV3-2,TGTGCCAGCAGCCAAGATTCGAATCAGCCCCAGCATTTT,CASSQDSNQPQHF
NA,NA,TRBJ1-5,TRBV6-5,TGTGCCAGCAGTTACGGGGGGAATCAGCCCCAGCATTTT,CASSYGGNQPQHF
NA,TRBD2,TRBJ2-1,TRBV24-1,TGTGCCACCAGTGATTCGCGGGTTGGGGTAGCGGGGGGCTACAATGAGCAGTTCTTC,CATSDSRVGVAGGYNEQFF
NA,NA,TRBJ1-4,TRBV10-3,TGTGCCATCAGTGAGCTTACGGGGGAAAAACTGTTTTTT,CAISELTGEKLFF
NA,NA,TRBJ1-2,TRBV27,TGTGCCAGCAGTGCCCGGGAAGGAGGCTACACCTTC,CASSAREGGYTF
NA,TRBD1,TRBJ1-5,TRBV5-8,TGTGCCAGCAGCTGGACCCCGGGGACAGTACCCAATCAGCCCCAGCATTTT,CASSWTPGTVPNQPQHF
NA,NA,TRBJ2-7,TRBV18,TGTGCCAGCTCACCACCGCAGACAGTTTACGAGCAGTACTTC,CASSPPQTVYEQYF
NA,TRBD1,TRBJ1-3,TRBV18,TGTGCCAGCTCATCAGCAAGGACAGGGAGAACTGGAAACACCATATATTTT,CASSSARTGRTGNTIYF
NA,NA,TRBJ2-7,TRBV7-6,TGTGCCAGCAGCTCCCCGGGGGTAGTCTCCTACGAGCAGTACTTC,CASSSPGVVSYEQYF
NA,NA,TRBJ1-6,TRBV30,TGTGCTTCCTCCCGGGGTCTCCCAAATTCACCCCTCCACTTT,CASSRGLPNSPLHF
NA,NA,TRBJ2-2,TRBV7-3,TGTGCCAGCAGCTGGGAGCTCACCGGGGAGCTGTTTTTT,CASSWELTGELFF
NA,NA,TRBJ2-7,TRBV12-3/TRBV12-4,TGTGCCAGCAGTATTACAGGCTACGAGCAGTACTTC,CASSITGYEQYF
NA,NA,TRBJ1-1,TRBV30,TGTGCCTGGGGGGAGGAGGCCTCAGCTTTCTTT,CAWGEEASAFF
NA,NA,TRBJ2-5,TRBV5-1,TGCGCCAGCAGCCTCCCCCCCCAAGAGACCCAGTACTTC,CASSLPPQETQYF
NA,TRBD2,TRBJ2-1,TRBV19,TGTGCCAGTAGTAACTTCCGACTAGCGGGGGGGCAGGCCTACAATGAGCAGTTCTTC,CASSNFRLAGGQAYNEQFF
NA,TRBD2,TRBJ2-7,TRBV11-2,TGTGCCAGCAGCCTGGTAGGACTAGCGGGGGGGGTCGTGGGCGAGCAGTACTTC,CASSLVGLAGGVVGEQYF
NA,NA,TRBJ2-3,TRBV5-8,TGTGCCAGCAGCTTGGGGGCCGGCGGCACAGATACGCAGTATTTT,CASSLGAGGTDTQYF
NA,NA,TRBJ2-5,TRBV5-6,TGTGCCAGCAGCTTAGTCTGGGGGCTCGAGACCCAGTACTTC,CASSLVWGLETQYF
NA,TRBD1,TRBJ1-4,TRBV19,TGTGCCAGTTCCGGACAGGGGTATGAAAAACTGTTTTTT,CASSGQGYEKLFF
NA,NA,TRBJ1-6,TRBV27,TGTGCCAGCAGCCACAGACAAGAGTATAATTCACCCCTCCACTTT,CASSHRQEYNSPLHF
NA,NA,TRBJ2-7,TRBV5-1,TGCGCCAGCAGCTTGGGGCAGGTAACGAACGAGCAGTACTTC,CASSLGQVTNEQYF
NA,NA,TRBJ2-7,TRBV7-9,TGTGCCAGCAGCTCCCCGAGACAGTCCTCCTACGAGCAGTACTTC,CASSSPRQSSYEQYF
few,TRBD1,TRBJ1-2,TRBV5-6,TGTGCCAGCAGCCCAAACACCGGACAGGGGTATGGCTACACCTTC,CASSPNTGQGYGYTF
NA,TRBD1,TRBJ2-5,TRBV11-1,TGTGCCAGCAGCCCAAGGGACAGGTACCAAGAGACCCAGTACTTC,CASSPRDRYQETQYF
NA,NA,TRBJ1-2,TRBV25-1,TGTGCCAGCAGTGAATCCCGCGTCTTCAACTACACCTTC,CASSESRVFNYTF
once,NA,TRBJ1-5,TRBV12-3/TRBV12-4,TGTGCCAGCAGTACAGGGTCTCAGCCCCAGCATTTT,CASSTGSQPQHF
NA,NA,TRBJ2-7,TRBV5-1,TGCGCCAGCAGCTTCCTACCAGCGGAGGAGCAGTACTTC,CASSFLPAEEQYF
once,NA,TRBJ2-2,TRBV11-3,TGTGCCAGCAGCAGAGGGGGTCCCGGGGAGCTGTTTTTT,CASSRGGPGELFF
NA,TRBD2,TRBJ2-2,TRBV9,TGTGCCAGCAGCGTGCTAGCGGGGGTCGGGGAGCTGTTTTTT,CASSVLAGVGELFF
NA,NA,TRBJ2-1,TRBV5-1,TGCGCCAGCAGCGTACTACAGGGCATTGAGCAGTTCTTC,CASSVLQGIEQFF
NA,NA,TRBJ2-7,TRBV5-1,TGCGCCAGCAGCTTGGCCCCAGGCCCCTACGAGCAGTACTTC,CASSLAPGPYEQYF